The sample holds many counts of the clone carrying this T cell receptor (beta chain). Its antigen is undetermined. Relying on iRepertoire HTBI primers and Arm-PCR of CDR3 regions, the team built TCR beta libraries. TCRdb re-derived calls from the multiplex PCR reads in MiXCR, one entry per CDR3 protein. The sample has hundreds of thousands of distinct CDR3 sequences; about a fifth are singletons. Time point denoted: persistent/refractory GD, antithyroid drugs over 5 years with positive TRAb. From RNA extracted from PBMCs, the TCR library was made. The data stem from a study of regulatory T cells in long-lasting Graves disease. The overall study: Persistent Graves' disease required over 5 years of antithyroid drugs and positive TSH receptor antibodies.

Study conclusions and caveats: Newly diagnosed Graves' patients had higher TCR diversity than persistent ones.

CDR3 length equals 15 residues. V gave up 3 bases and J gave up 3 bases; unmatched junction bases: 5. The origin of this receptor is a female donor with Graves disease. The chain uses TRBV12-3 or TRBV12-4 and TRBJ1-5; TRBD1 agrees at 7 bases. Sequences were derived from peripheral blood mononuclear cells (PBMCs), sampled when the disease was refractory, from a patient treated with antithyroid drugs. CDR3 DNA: TGTGCCAGCAGTTTGACAGGGCTTAACAATCAGCCCCAGCATTTT. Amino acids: CASSLTGLNNQPQHF.